This record covers a single T cell receptor (beta chain). As originally analysed: Reference gene primer amplification gave nucleated cell count estimates. Only in-frame clones appear in the TCRdb table, and some are missing; sequencing was by immunoSEQ multiplex PCR. V, J and clone size derive from that table, while D and trimming were established from the DNA sequence. This sample has 100,000 to 120,000 clones, with over 60% found just once. The entry originates in a study of blood T cell repertoires in COVID-19. As for the study in general: Samples taken during acute and convalescent COVID-19 were collected in the United States, Italy and Spain. T cells, B-cell-depleted T cells, or PBMCs provided the cDNA or gDNA that served as material.

This receptor was taken from a woman at least 80 years old with acute or convalescent COVID-19. The sequenced sample consisted of peripheral blood.

The CDR3 coding sequence is TGTGCCAGCAATCCCGAAGTAGCGGGGGTGGGGACCCAGTACTTC. Its translation is CASNPEVAGVGTQYF. The V and J genes are TRBV6-5 and TRBJ2-5; TRBD2 matches 9 bases. The length of the CDR3 is 15 residues. Germline CDR1 and CDR2: MNHEY and SVGAGI. V dropped 7 bases and J dropped 7; count of bases not matched to a gene: 13.